The entry below gives a single TCR beta chain sequence along with its context. Its specificity is unknown. The data were obtained in a study of cytomegalovirus exposure and HLA in healthy donors. Findings and caveats of the study: Evidence from a later analysis indicated that most CMV-associated TCR beta chains looked HLA-restricted.

CDR3 length: 12 residues. Looked up from germline, CDR1 is SQVTM and CDR2 is ANQGSEA. V lost 4 bases and J 5 bases, leaving 12 bases between the germline ends. Vbeta (60) and Jbeta (13) primers were used in the PCR. Some clones are missing from TCRdb's copy, which holds only in-frame ones; the method was immunoSEQ multiplex PCR. The sample lists about 150,000 clones; about 75% were seen once. The sequencing sample was made of PBMCs. The sequence came from a man younger than 35 in good health and CMV-seropositive. The chain combines TRBV29-1 with TRBJ2-7; perhaps TRBD1 as D (7 bases). The CDR3 protein is CSVGSGQDEQYF. As DNA, the CDR3 is TGCAGCGTTGGTAGCGGACAGGACGAGCAGTACTTC.